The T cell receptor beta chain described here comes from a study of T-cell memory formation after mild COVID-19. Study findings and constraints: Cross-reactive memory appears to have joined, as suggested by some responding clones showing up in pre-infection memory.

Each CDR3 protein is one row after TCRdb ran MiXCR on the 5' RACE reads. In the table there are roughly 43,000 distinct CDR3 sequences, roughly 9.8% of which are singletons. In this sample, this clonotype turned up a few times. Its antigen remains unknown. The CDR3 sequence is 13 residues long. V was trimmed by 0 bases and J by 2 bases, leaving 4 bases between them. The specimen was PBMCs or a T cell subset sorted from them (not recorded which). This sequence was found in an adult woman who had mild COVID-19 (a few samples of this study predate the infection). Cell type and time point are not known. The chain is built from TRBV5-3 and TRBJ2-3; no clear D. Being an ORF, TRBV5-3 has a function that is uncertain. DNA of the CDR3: TGTGCCAGAAGCTTGGGGGTCACAGATACGCAGTATTTT. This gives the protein CARSLGVTDTQYF.